A selection of T cell receptor beta chains follows, all from one sample in a study of cytomegalovirus exposure and HLA in healthy donors. Libraries were prepared by immunoSEQ multiplex PCR; TCRdb keeps only in-frame clonotypes and omits some of them. The sample has 98,000 or so clones; roughly a tenth are singletons. Sequences were obtained from PBMCs. These receptors all stem from a man aged 35 to 55 in good health and CMV-seropositive. CDR3s include the opening cysteine and the closing phenylalanine or tryptophan. A D gene is named only where the DNA matches it firmly. Where a row states a size, it is once, few, many or the class of an expanded clone; other rows omit it.

V gene: TRBV7-9
J gene: TRBJ1-1
D gene: TRBD1
clone size: -
CDR3 protein: CASSVTGGSTEAFF
CDR3 DNA: TGTGCCAGCAGCGTAACAGGGGGGAGCACTGAAGCTTTCTTT

V gene: TRBV6-1
J gene: TRBJ2-3
D gene: TRBD1
clone size: few
CDR3 protein: CASIRDRGSDTQYF
CDR3 DNA: TGTGCCAGCATACGGGACAGGGGCTCAGATACGCAGTATTTT

V gene: TRBV10-3
J gene: TRBJ2-7
D gene: TRBD1
clone size: few
CDR3 protein: CAIPRDRREQYF
CDR3 DNA: TGTGCCATCCCCAGGGACAGAAGGGAGCAGTACTTC

V gene: TRBV7-3
J gene: TRBJ2-5
D gene: -
clone size: -
CDR3 protein: CASSLPGTQETQYF
CDR3 DNA: TGTGCCAGCAGCCTCCCCGGGACACAAGAGACCCAGTACTTC

V gene: TRBV9
J gene: TRBJ2-2
D gene: TRBD2
clone size: -
CDR3 protein: CASSAPLREGNTGELFF
CDR3 DNA: TGTGCCAGCAGCGCCCCTTTGAGGGAGGGGAACACCGGGGAGCTGTTTTTT

V gene: TRBV25-1
J gene: TRBJ2-6
D gene: -
clone size: -
CDR3 protein: CASSDQGRAGANVLTF
CDR3 DNA: TGTGCCAGCAGTGACCAGGGGAGGGCTGGGGCCAACGTCCTGACTTTC

V gene: TRBV5-1
J gene: TRBJ2-7
D gene: TRBD2
clone size: few
CDR3 protein: CASSLRSSGTRPSHHYEQYF
CDR3 DNA: TGCGCCAGCAGCTTGAGGTCTAGCGGGACCCGACCTTCTCATCACTACGAGCAGTACTTC

V gene: TRBV5-1
J gene: TRBJ2-7
D gene: TRBD2
clone size: few
CDR3 protein: CASSSGGPYEQYF
CDR3 DNA: TGCGCCAGCAGCTCGGGAGGGCCCTACGAGCAGTACTTC

V gene: TRBV6-5
J gene: TRBJ1-6
D gene: TRBD1
clone size: -
CDR3 protein: CASTPGGHNSPLHF
CDR3 DNA: TGTGCCAGCACCCCAGGGGGCCATAATTCACCCCTCCACTTT

V gene: TRBV29-1
J gene: TRBJ2-7
D gene: -
clone size: -
CDR3 protein: CSVVPGLSSYEQYF
CDR3 DNA: TGCAGCGTGGTCCCGGGACTGTCCTCCTACGAGCAGTACTTC

V gene: TRBV5-1
J gene: TRBJ1-5
D gene: TRBD1
clone size: few
CDR3 protein: CASSLGTGMHQPQHF
CDR3 DNA: TGCGCCAGCAGCCTAGGGACAGGGATGCATCAGCCCCAGCATTTT

V gene: TRBV5-1
J gene: TRBJ2-1
D gene: -
clone size: few
CDR3 protein: CASSLDGRGDEQFF
CDR3 DNA: TGCGCCAGCAGCTTGGATGGGAGGGGGGATGAGCAGTTCTTC

V gene: TRBV4-2
J gene: TRBJ2-1
D gene: -
clone size: -
CDR3 protein: CASSQGRDEQFF
CDR3 DNA: TGTGCCAGCAGCCAAGGCAGGGATGAGCAGTTCTTC

V gene: TRBV5-1
J gene: TRBJ2-2
D gene: -
clone size: -
CDR3 protein: CASSLMGQAMNTGELFF
CDR3 DNA: TGCGCCAGCAGCTTGATGGGTCAGGCTATGAACACCGGGGAGCTGTTTTTT

V gene: TRBV21-1
J gene: TRBJ2-7
D gene: -
clone size: -
CDR3 protein: CASSTYVRSYEQYF
CDR3 DNA: TGTGCCAGCAGCACCTACGTGAGGTCCTACGAGCAGTACTTC

V gene: TRBV11-3
J gene: TRBJ2-2
D gene: TRBD2
clone size: -
CDR3 protein: CASSSLILREGPGELFF
CDR3 DNA: TGTGCCAGCAGCTCCCTGATTTTGCGGGAGGGCCCCGGGGAGCTGTTTTTT

V gene: TRBV15
J gene: TRBJ2-1
D gene: -
clone size: -
CDR3 protein: CATSPAGGDEQFF
CDR3 DNA: TGTGCCACCAGCCCAGCAGGCGGGGATGAGCAGTTCTTC

V gene: TRBV28
J gene: TRBJ2-7
D gene: -
clone size: once
CDR3 protein: CASRTPGAGAYEQYF
CDR3 DNA: TGTGCCAGCAGAACCCCCGGGGCAGGGGCCTACGAGCAGTACTTC

V gene: TRBV7-3
J gene: TRBJ1-2
D gene: -
clone size: -
CDR3 protein: CASSLTADYGYTF
CDR3 DNA: TGTGCCAGCAGCTTAACGGCAGACTATGGCTACACCTTC

V gene: TRBV9
J gene: TRBJ2-7
D gene: TRBD2
clone size: -
CDR3 protein: CASSAPREVPTYEQYF
CDR3 DNA: TGTGCCAGCAGCGCTCCCCGGGAGGTACCTACCTACGAGCAGTACTTC

V gene: TRBV15
J gene: TRBJ2-7
D gene: -
clone size: few
CDR3 protein: CATSSDRGRTYEQYF
CDR3 DNA: TGTGCCACCAGCAGCGATCGCGGTAGGACCTACGAGCAGTACTTC

V gene: TRBV14
J gene: TRBJ2-5
D gene: -
clone size: -
CDR3 protein: CASSQARETQYF
CDR3 DNA: TGTGCCAGCAGCCAAGCTAGAGAGACCCAGTACTTC

V gene: TRBV5-1
J gene: TRBJ2-3
D gene: -
clone size: few
CDR3 protein: CASSATPGARTDTQYF
CDR3 DNA: TGCGCCAGCAGCGCAACCCCTGGGGCCCGCACAGATACGCAGTATTTT

V gene: TRBV5-6
J gene: TRBJ2-2
D gene: -
clone size: -
CDR3 protein: CASTTYRGLGGELFF
CDR3 DNA: TGTGCCAGCACCACATACAGGGGACTTGGCGGGGAGCTGTTTTTT

V gene: TRBV7-9
J gene: TRBJ2-2
D gene: -
clone size: few
CDR3 protein: CASSLVGVGAELFF
CDR3 DNA: TGTGCCAGCAGCTTAGTAGGGGTTGGAGCGGAGCTGTTTTTT

V gene: TRBV2
J gene: TRBJ1-4
D gene: -
clone size: -
CDR3 protein: CASQRQSLATNEKLFF
CDR3 DNA: TGTGCCAGCCAGCGACAGTCCCTTGCAACTAATGAAAAACTGTTTTTT

V gene: TRBV27
J gene: TRBJ2-7
D gene: TRBD2
clone size: few
CDR3 protein: CASSPTAGGYEQYF
CDR3 DNA: TGTGCCAGCAGCCCAACGGCGGGAGGTTACGAGCAGTACTTC

V gene: TRBV12-5
J gene: TRBJ2-5
D gene: -
clone size: few
CDR3 protein: CASGFTKQGGGETQYF
CDR3 DNA: TGTGCTAGTGGTTTCACGAAACAGGGCGGCGGGGAGACCCAGTACTTC

V gene: TRBV7-9
J gene: TRBJ1-1
D gene: -
clone size: -
CDR3 protein: CASRGTGPNTEAFF
CDR3 DNA: TGTGCCAGCAGGGGCACAGGGCCGAACACTGAAGCTTTCTTT

V gene: TRBV28
J gene: TRBJ2-7
D gene: -
clone size: -
CDR3 protein: CASIEAPLGQRGYEQYF
CDR3 DNA: TGTGCCAGCATCGAGGCCCCGCTGGGACAACGGGGCTACGAGCAGTACTTC

V gene: TRBV12-5
J gene: TRBJ2-1
D gene: -
clone size: few
CDR3 protein: CASGPDTNYNEQFF
CDR3 DNA: TGTGCTAGTGGTCCCGACACGAATTACAATGAGCAGTTCTTC

V gene: TRBV19
J gene: TRBJ2-7
D gene: -
clone size: -
CDR3 protein: CASSNYRAEDEQYF
CDR3 DNA: TGTGCCAGTAGTAACTACAGGGCCGAGGACGAGCAGTACTTC

V gene: TRBV18
J gene: TRBJ2-2
D gene: TRBD2
clone size: -
CDR3 protein: CASSPPTSGTRTGELFF
CDR3 DNA: TGTGCCAGCTCACCACCGACTAGCGGAACCCGAACAGGGGAGCTGTTTTTT

V gene: TRBV2
J gene: TRBJ2-5
D gene: TRBD2
clone size: -
CDR3 protein: CASNGGETQYF
CDR3 DNA: TGTGCCAGCAACGGGGGGGAGACCCAGTACTTC

V gene: TRBV9
J gene: TRBJ2-5
D gene: -
clone size: once
CDR3 protein: CASSVGVQETQYF
CDR3 DNA: TGTGCCAGCAGCGTTGGAGTCCAAGAGACCCAGTACTTC

V gene: TRBV7-2
J gene: TRBJ1-2
D gene: -
clone size: few
CDR3 protein: CASSLKGGYGYTF
CDR3 DNA: TGTGCCAGCAGCTTAAAAGGGGGATATGGCTACACCTTC

V gene: TRBV6-5
J gene: TRBJ1-2
D gene: -
clone size: few
CDR3 protein: CASSYSIAGANYGYTF
CDR3 DNA: TGTGCCAGCAGTTACTCGATAGCGGGAGCTAACTATGGCTACACCTTC

V gene: TRBV21-1
J gene: TRBJ2-2
D gene: -
clone size: few
CDR3 protein: CASRIGGRIQLDTGELFF
CDR3 DNA: TGTGCCAGCAGAATCGGCGGGAGGATTCAGTTGGATACCGGGGAGCTGTTTTTT

V gene: TRBV7-9
J gene: TRBJ2-7
D gene: TRBD1
clone size: -
CDR3 protein: CASSLDGTGSYEQYF
CDR3 DNA: TGTGCCAGCAGCTTAGATGGGACAGGCTCCTACGAGCAGTACTTC

V gene: TRBV29-1
J gene: TRBJ2-7
D gene: -
clone size: -
CDR3 protein: CSVAESFSYEQYF
CDR3 DNA: TGCAGCGTTGCGGAGTCTTTCTCCTACGAGCAGTACTTC

V gene: TRBV5-6
J gene: TRBJ1-5
D gene: TRBD1
clone size: -
CDR3 protein: CASRKNRGAGQPQHF
CDR3 DNA: TGTGCCAGCAGAAAGAACAGGGGGGCAGGCCAGCCCCAGCATTTT

V gene: TRBV30
J gene: TRBJ2-2
D gene: TRBD1
clone size: few
CDR3 protein: CAWLDRFFTGELFF
CDR3 DNA: TGTGCCTGGTTGGACAGGTTTTTCACCGGGGAGCTGTTTTTT

V gene: TRBV7-9
J gene: TRBJ1-5
D gene: -
clone size: few
CDR3 protein: CASSLGGRNQPQHF
CDR3 DNA: TGTGCCAGCAGCTTAGGGGGCCGGAATCAGCCCCAGCATTTT

V gene: TRBV6-1
J gene: TRBJ2-7
D gene: -
clone size: -
CDR3 protein: CASTKHRDYEQYF
CDR3 DNA: TGTGCCAGCACCAAACACAGGGATTACGAGCAGTACTTC

V gene: TRBV4-3
J gene: TRBJ2-3
D gene: TRBD2
clone size: few
CDR3 protein: CASSLSLAGSTDTQYF
CDR3 DNA: TGCGCCAGCAGCCTATCACTAGCGGGGAGCACAGATACGCAGTATTTT

V gene: TRBV7-9
J gene: TRBJ2-2
D gene: -
clone size: -
CDR3 protein: CASSPLTGELFF
CDR3 DNA: TGTGCCAGCAGCCCCTTAACCGGGGAGCTGTTTTTT

V gene: TRBV5-1
J gene: TRBJ2-2
D gene: -
clone size: few
CDR3 protein: CASSLVELNTGELFF
CDR3 DNA: TGCGCCAGCAGCTTGGTAGAGCTCAACACCGGGGAGCTGTTTTTT

V gene: TRBV29-1
J gene: TRBJ2-5
D gene: -
clone size: -
CDR3 protein: CSVEASAETQYF
CDR3 DNA: TGCAGCGTTGAGGCCAGCGCAGAGACCCAGTACTTC

V gene: TRBV9
J gene: TRBJ2-3
D gene: -
clone size: -
CDR3 protein: CASSFKGQPGDTQYF
CDR3 DNA: TGTGCCAGCAGCTTCAAGGGACAACCTGGCGATACGCAGTATTTT

V gene: TRBV5-5
J gene: TRBJ2-2
D gene: -
clone size: -
CDR3 protein: CASSWSAGANTGELFF
CDR3 DNA: TGTGCCAGCAGCTGGTCGGCAGGGGCGAACACCGGGGAGCTGTTTTTT

V gene: TRBV4-3
J gene: TRBJ1-1
D gene: -
clone size: few
CDR3 protein: CASSQGGSPEAFF
CDR3 DNA: TGCGCCAGCAGCCAAGGTGGGAGCCCTGAAGCTTTCTTT

V gene: TRBV12-5
J gene: TRBJ2-3
D gene: -
clone size: -
CDR3 protein: CASGREREQSTDTQYF
CDR3 DNA: TGTGCTAGTGGCCGAGAGAGGGAACAAAGCACAGATACGCAGTATTTT

V gene: TRBV7-9
J gene: TRBJ2-2
D gene: TRBD2
clone size: few
CDR3 protein: CASKPGLAEAGELFF
CDR3 DNA: TGTGCCAGCAAACCGGGACTAGCGGAAGCCGGGGAGCTGTTTTTT

V gene: TRBV6-5
J gene: TRBJ1-1
D gene: TRBD1
clone size: few
CDR3 protein: CASEDRYSVPEAFF
CDR3 DNA: TGTGCCAGCGAGGACAGGTACTCGGTTCCGGAAGCTTTCTTT

V gene: TRBV7-2
J gene: TRBJ1-4
D gene: -
clone size: -
CDR3 protein: CASSLGRESEKLFF
CDR3 DNA: TGTGCCAGCAGCTTAGGCAGGGAAAGTGAAAAACTGTTTTTT